The rows below give T cell receptor beta chains drawn from one sample of a study of blood T cells in healthy people across ages. TCRdb called the 5' RACE reads again in MiXCR, with one record for every CDR3 protein. The sample lists around 850,000 distinct CDR3 sequences, around 36% seen once, with 10% to 15% in the top ten. The specimen was blood. The receptors derive from a man aged 18 to 30 in good health. Both conserved end residues are trimmed from each CDR3. Each record gives: CDR3 length, V gene, J gene, CDR3 protein.

cdr3_length: 9
v_call: TRBV20-1
j_call: TRBJ1-2
cdr3_aa: SGPGRGGYT

cdr3_length: 11
v_call: TRBV6-5
j_call: TRBJ1-2
cdr3_aa: ASSYIASYGYT

cdr3_length: 12
v_call: TRBV7-2
j_call: TRBJ2-3
cdr3_aa: ASPQSELMGTQY

cdr3_length: 11
v_call: TRBV12-3/TRBV12-4
j_call: NA
cdr3_aa: ASRNSGGETQF

cdr3_length: 10
v_call: TRBV6-5
j_call: TRBJ2-5
cdr3_aa: ASSRTEETQY

cdr3_length: 15
v_call: TRBV27
j_call: TRBJ2-7
cdr3_aa: ASSAWGLAGTIYEQY

cdr3_length: 13
v_call: TRBV4-3
j_call: TRBJ1-1
cdr3_aa: ASSQDFGRDTEAF

cdr3_length: 14
v_call: TRBV20-1
j_call: TRBJ2-3
cdr3_aa: SARPRTSGYTDTQY

cdr3_length: 15
v_call: TRBV5-1
j_call: TRBJ2-6
cdr3_aa: ASSLPLGVTGANVLT

cdr3_length: 10
v_call: TRBV18
j_call: TRBJ1-2
cdr3_aa: ASSSRTSGYT

cdr3_length: 11
v_call: TRBV6-2/TRBV6-3
j_call: TRBJ1-1
cdr3_aa: ASSYRGNTEAF

cdr3_length: 12
v_call: TRBV5-1
j_call: TRBJ1-4
cdr3_aa: ASRNRGITEKLF

cdr3_length: 12
v_call: TRBV10-3
j_call: TRBJ1-2
cdr3_aa: AISESTGTYGYT

cdr3_length: 13
v_call: TRBV7-2
j_call: TRBJ2-5
cdr3_aa: ASSLAPKGRESPY

cdr3_length: 10
v_call: TRBV6-1
j_call: TRBJ2-1
cdr3_aa: ASSEGEHEQF

cdr3_length: 13
v_call: TRBV28
j_call: TRBJ1-5
cdr3_aa: ASSPYDRVNQPQH

cdr3_length: 13
v_call: TRBV2
j_call: TRBJ1-2
cdr3_aa: ASREGTDPNYGYT

cdr3_length: 12
v_call: TRBV5-6
j_call: TRBJ2-1
cdr3_aa: AGSTGTGHNEQF

cdr3_length: 11
v_call: TRBV5-1
j_call: TRBJ1-1
cdr3_aa: ASERDEGTEAF

cdr3_length: 13
v_call: TRBV4-2
j_call: NA
cdr3_aa: ASSQGLAAENIQY

cdr3_length: 11
v_call: TRBV5-1
j_call: TRBJ1-2
cdr3_aa: ASRRTGNYGYT

cdr3_length: 12
v_call: TRBV5-6
j_call: TRBJ2-1
cdr3_aa: ASSLGVRGDEQF

cdr3_length: 14
v_call: TRBV10-3
j_call: TRBJ1-1
cdr3_aa: AISPPTGVTGTEAF

cdr3_length: 13
v_call: TRBV15
j_call: TRBJ1-2
cdr3_aa: ATSGGQGQNYGYT

cdr3_length: 13
v_call: TRBV5-5
j_call: TRBJ2-6
cdr3_aa: ASSRGDSGANVLT

cdr3_length: 13
v_call: TRBV7-9
j_call: TRBJ2-5
cdr3_aa: ASGTSGQDQETQY

cdr3_length: 17
v_call: TRBV4-3
j_call: TRBJ2-1
cdr3_aa: ASSQEGSPSGGPYNEQF

cdr3_length: 12
v_call: TRBV10-3
j_call: TRBJ1-1
cdr3_aa: AISERVTRTEAF

cdr3_length: 14
v_call: TRBV4-2
j_call: TRBJ2-5
cdr3_aa: ASSQDGGQAAGTQY

cdr3_length: 13
v_call: TRBV7-2
j_call: TRBJ2-1
cdr3_aa: ASSLGPLGHNEQF

cdr3_length: 14
v_call: TRBV7-9
j_call: TRBJ2-1
cdr3_aa: ASSPQKTSTYNEQF

cdr3_length: 13
v_call: TRBV18
j_call: TRBJ1-3
cdr3_aa: ASSPPLRSGNTIY

cdr3_length: 10
v_call: TRBV29-1
j_call: TRBJ2-7
cdr3_aa: SFGQGAHEQY

cdr3_length: 10
v_call: TRBV6-2/TRBV6-3
j_call: TRBJ2-7
cdr3_aa: ASSYPSYEQY

cdr3_length: 12
v_call: TRBV6-5
j_call: TRBJ1-2
cdr3_aa: ASSPGAAPYGYT

cdr3_length: 13
v_call: TRBV18
j_call: TRBJ1-2
cdr3_aa: ASSPSSVNNYGYT

cdr3_length: 13
v_call: TRBV6-1
j_call: TRBJ1-1
cdr3_aa: ASSEPTGADTEAF

cdr3_length: 10
v_call: TRBV12-3/TRBV12-4
j_call: TRBJ2-1
cdr3_aa: ASSSLGGEQF

cdr3_length: 9
v_call: TRBV29-1
j_call: TRBJ1-2
cdr3_aa: SAETGWGYT

cdr3_length: 13
v_call: TRBV12-3/TRBV12-4
j_call: TRBJ2-3
cdr3_aa: ASSLRQGHTDTQY

cdr3_length: 13
v_call: TRBV7-9
j_call: TRBJ1-2
cdr3_aa: ASSLVPTGRDGYT

cdr3_length: 12
v_call: TRBV12-3/TRBV12-4
j_call: TRBJ1-4
cdr3_aa: ASSLTGGNEKLF

cdr3_length: 13
v_call: TRBV4-1
j_call: TRBJ2-7
cdr3_aa: ASSQGLSRRSEQY

cdr3_length: 14
v_call: TRBV12-3/TRBV12-4
j_call: TRBJ2-5
cdr3_aa: ASSQPRDRSRETQY

cdr3_length: 14
v_call: TRBV4-3
j_call: TRBJ2-6
cdr3_aa: ASSHLQGAGANVLT

cdr3_length: 12
v_call: TRBV7-2
j_call: TRBJ2-7
cdr3_aa: ASSLITGGGEQY

cdr3_length: 11
v_call: TRBV20-1
j_call: TRBJ1-2
cdr3_aa: SLQMGTNYGYT

cdr3_length: 13
v_call: TRBV7-9
j_call: TRBJ1-2
cdr3_aa: ASSRRGGPNYGYT

cdr3_length: 14
v_call: TRBV3-1
j_call: TRBJ1-5
cdr3_aa: ASSPRTGRLNQPQH

cdr3_length: 13
v_call: TRBV5-1
j_call: TRBJ2-5
cdr3_aa: ASSLEGAKDETQY

cdr3_length: 14
v_call: TRBV2
j_call: TRBJ1-3
cdr3_aa: ASSAGRGSLGNTIY

cdr3_length: 10
v_call: TRBV27
j_call: TRBJ2-7
cdr3_aa: ASRKSATEQY

cdr3_length: 14
v_call: TRBV9
j_call: TRBJ1-4
cdr3_aa: ASSVGPGSTNEKLF

cdr3_length: 17
v_call: TRBV2
j_call: TRBJ2-7
cdr3_aa: ASSSHPITGTGSSYEQY

cdr3_length: 13
v_call: TRBV7-9
j_call: TRBJ2-5
cdr3_aa: ASSLGGTVQETQY

cdr3_length: 15
v_call: TRBV15
j_call: TRBJ2-7
cdr3_aa: ATSRDEIGQGQEAQY

cdr3_length: 14
v_call: TRBV5-6
j_call: TRBJ1-2
cdr3_aa: ASSWVSRTRSSGYT

cdr3_length: 12
v_call: TRBV5-1
j_call: TRBJ2-1
cdr3_aa: ASSLDPEDNEQF